This T cell receptor (beta chain) derives from a study of T cell repertoires in cytomegalovirus infection. TCRdb itself ran the reads through MiXCR, one entry per CDR3 protein. The repertoire consists of 310,000 or so distinct CDR3 sequences, with approximately 25% occurring once and the leading ten covering about an eighth. To note about this clonotype: What it binds is unknown.

CDR3 length equals 19 residues. V was shortened by 7 bases and J by 0 bases, with 22 bases between the two germline ends. Germline V gene sequence: CDR1 LNHDA, CDR2 SQIVND (reference sequence). V and J are TRBV19 and TRBJ2-6; D ambiguous. Specimen: cultured PBMCs, collected from culture after CMV antigen stimulation. The TCR sequence derives from a human donor in good health (CMV status not recorded). Some clones in this sample may be carry-over from other donors' samples. CDR3 protein: CASISSIWSAGSGANVLTF. The CDR3 nucleotides read TGTGCCAGTATCTCCAGCATTTGGTCAGCAGGCTCTGGGGCCAACGTCCTGACTTTC.